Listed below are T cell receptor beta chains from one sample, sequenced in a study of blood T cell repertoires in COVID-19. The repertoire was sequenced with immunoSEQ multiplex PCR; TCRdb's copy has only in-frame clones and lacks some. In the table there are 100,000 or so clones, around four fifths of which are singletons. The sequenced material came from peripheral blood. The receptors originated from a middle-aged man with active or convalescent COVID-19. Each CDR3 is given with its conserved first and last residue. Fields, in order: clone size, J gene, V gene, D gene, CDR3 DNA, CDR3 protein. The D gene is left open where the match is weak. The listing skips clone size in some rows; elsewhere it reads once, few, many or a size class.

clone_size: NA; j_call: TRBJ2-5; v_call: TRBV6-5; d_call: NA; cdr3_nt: TGTGCCAGCAGATCACAGGGTCTGGAGACCCAGTACTTC; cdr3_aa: CASRSQGLETQYF
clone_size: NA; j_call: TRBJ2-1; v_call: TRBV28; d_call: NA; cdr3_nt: TGTGCCAGCAGTTCCGCAGACAGCTTTTGGGAGCAGTTCTTC; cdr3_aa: CASSSADSFWEQFF
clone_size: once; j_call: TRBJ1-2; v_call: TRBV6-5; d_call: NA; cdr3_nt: TGTTGCTCAGGGTTGGACTATGGCTACACCTTC; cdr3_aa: CCSGLDYGYTF
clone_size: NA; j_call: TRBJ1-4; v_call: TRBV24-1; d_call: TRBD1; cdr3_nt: TGTGCCACCAGTGACTCCCGGACAGGGTGGGACGAAAAACTGTTTTTT; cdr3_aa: CATSDSRTGWDEKLFF
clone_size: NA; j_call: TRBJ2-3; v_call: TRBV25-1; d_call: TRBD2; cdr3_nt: TGTGCCAGCAGTGAATGGGGACTAGCCAGCACAGATACGCAGTATTTT; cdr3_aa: CASSEWGLASTDTQYF
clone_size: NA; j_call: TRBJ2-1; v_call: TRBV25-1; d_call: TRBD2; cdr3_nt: TGTGCCAGCACCGTCGGGCGGGGGGCGTACAATGAGCAGTTCTTC; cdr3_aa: CASTVGRGAYNEQFF
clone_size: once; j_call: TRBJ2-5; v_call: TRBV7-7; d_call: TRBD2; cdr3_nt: TGTGCTAGCAGCTTAGGGGCTAGCGGGAGCTTAGAGACCCAGTACTTC; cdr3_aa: CASSLGASGSLETQYF
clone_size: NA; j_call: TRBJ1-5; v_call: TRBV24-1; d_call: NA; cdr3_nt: TGTGCCACCAGTGATCCTGACATTTATCAGCCCCAGCATTTT; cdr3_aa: CATSDPDIYQPQHF
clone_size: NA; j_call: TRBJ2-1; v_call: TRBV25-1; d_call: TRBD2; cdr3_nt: TGTGCCAGCAGTATCCGGGGGACTAGCGGTACCTACAATGAGCAGTTCTTC; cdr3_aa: CASSIRGTSGTYNEQFF
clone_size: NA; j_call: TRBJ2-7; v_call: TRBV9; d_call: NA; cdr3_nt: TGTGCCAGCAGCGTAGGGCAGGTTTCCTACGAGCAGTACTTC; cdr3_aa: CASSVGQVSYEQYF
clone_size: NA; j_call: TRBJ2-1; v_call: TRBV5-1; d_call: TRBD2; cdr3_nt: TGCGCCAGCAGCTTGGTTGGACTAGCTAATGAGCAGTTCTTC; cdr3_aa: CASSLVGLANEQFF
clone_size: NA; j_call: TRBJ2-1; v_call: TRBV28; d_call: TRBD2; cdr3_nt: TGTGCCAGCAATCTAGCGGGAGCAAAGAATGAGCAGTTCTTC; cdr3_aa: CASNLAGAKNEQFF
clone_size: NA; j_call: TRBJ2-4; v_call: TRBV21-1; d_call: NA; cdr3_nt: TGTGCCAGCAGCTCTGGGGCCGAACTGGGAGCCAAAAACATTCAGTACTTC; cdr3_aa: CASSSGAELGAKNIQYF
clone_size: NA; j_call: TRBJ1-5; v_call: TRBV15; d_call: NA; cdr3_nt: TGTGCCACCAGCAGAATAGGACAGAGCAATCAGCCCCAGCATTTT; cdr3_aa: CATSRIGQSNQPQHF
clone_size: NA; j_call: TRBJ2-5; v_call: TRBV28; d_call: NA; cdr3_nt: TGTGCCAGCAGTTTTCTGGAGTACCAAGAGACCCAGTACTTC; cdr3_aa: CASSFLEYQETQYF
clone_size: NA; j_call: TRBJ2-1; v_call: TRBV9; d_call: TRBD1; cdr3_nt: TGTGCCAGCAGCGCCAGTGGACAGGCAACCGGCGATGAGCAGTTCTTC; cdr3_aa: CASSASGQATGDEQFF
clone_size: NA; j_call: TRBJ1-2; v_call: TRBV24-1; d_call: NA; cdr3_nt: TGTGCCACCATTGGGCGGGAGGGTAGTAACTATGGCTACACCTTC; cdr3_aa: CATIGREGSNYGYTF
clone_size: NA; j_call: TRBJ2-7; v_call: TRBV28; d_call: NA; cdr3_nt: TGTGCCAGCACCGAAGGGGGTTCCAGCTCCTACGAGCAGTACTTC; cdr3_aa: CASTEGGSSSYEQYF
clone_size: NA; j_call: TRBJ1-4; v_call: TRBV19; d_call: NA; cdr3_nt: TGTGCCAGTGAAGGGGGGGCAACTAATGAAAAACTGTTTTTT; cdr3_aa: CASEGGATNEKLFF
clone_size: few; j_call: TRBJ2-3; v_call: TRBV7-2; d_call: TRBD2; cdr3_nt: TGTGCCAGCAGCACCGGGACTAGCGGGATAGCAGATACGCAGTATTTT; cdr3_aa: CASSTGTSGIADTQYF
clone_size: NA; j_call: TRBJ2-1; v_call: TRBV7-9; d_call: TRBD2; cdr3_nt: TGTGCCAGCAGCTTAGGGACTAGCGGACGGTTCTTC; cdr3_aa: CASSLGTSGRFF
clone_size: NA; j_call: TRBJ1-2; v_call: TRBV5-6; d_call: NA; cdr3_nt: TGTGCCAGCAGCTTGGAACAGGCTTTTTTGGGAGGCTACACCTTC; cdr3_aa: CASSLEQAFLGGYTF
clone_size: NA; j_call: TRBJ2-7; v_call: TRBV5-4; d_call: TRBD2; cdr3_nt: TGTGCCAGCAGCTTCCCCCCTAGCGGGAATCAGTACGAGCAGTACTTC; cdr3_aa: CASSFPPSGNQYEQYF
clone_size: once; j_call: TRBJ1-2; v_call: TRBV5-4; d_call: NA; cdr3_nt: TGTGCCAGCATGACTTATGGGAACTATGGCTACACCTTC; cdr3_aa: CASMTYGNYGYTF
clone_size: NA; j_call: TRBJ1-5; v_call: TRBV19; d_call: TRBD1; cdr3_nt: TGTGCCAGTAGTCACAGGGGCATCGATCAGCCCCAGCATTTT; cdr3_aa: CASSHRGIDQPQHF
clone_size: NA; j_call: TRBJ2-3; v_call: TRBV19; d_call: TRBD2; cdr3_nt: TGTGCCAGTAGCCCGGGGGGGGCAGATACGCAGTATTTT; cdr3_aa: CASSPGGADTQYF
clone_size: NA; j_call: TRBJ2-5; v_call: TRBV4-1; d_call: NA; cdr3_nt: TGCGCCAGCAGCCAAAGATTAGGACAGAACCAAGAGACCCAGTACTTC; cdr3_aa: CASSQRLGQNQETQYF
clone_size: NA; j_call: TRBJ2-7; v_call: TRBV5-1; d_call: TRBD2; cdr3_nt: TGCGCCAGCAGCTTCGCGCTAGCGGATTACTACGAGCAGTACTTC; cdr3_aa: CASSFALADYYEQYF
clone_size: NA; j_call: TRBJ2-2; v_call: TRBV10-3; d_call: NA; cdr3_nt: TGTGCCATCAGTGACCGGGGATCCGGGGAGCTGTTTTTT; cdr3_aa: CAISDRGSGELFF
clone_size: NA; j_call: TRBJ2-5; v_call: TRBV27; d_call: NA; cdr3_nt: TGTGCCAGCAGTTTAGGGTCGCAGGGGCCAGGCGAGACCCAGTACTTC; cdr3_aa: CASSLGSQGPGETQYF
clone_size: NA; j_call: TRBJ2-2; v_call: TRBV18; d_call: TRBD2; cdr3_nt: TGTGCCAGCTCCCCTCGAGGGCGGGAGACGATCGGGGAGCTGTTTTTT; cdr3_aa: CASSPRGRETIGELFF
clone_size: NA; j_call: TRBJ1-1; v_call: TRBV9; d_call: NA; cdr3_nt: TGTGCCAGCAGCGTAGGGGGCGGGGGTTCGGGCACTGAAGCTTTCTTT; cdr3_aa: CASSVGGGGSGTEAFF